Here is one T cell receptor beta chain with its context. The sample comes from a study of technical replicates of blood from a few donors. This CDR3 has 16 residues. CDR1 and CDR2 (germline): LNHNV, YYDKDF (reference sequence). The germline V and J ends were trimmed by 1 base and 0 bases, with 13 bases remaining between them. Libraries were prepared by immunoSEQ multiplex PCR; TCRdb keeps only in-frame clonotypes and omits some of them. Here the sample spans around 50,000 clones, 94% being singletons. The clonotype was recovered from a human donor in good health. The sample taken for sequencing was T cells isolated from PBMCs. The chain couples TRBV15 to TRBJ2-7; tentatively, D is TRBD2 (5 bases). The CDR3 here is CATSRVSAEGSYEQYF. The CDR3 coding sequence is TGTGCCACCAGCAGAGTTAGCGCAGAGGGCTCCTACGAGCAGTACTTC.